Listed below are T cell receptor beta chains from one sample, sequenced in a study of T-cell memory formation after mild COVID-19. TCRdb recomputed calls from the 5' RACE reads with MiXCR, one row per CDR3 protein. The table records about 110,000 distinct CDR3 sequences, 14% of them present only once. The source material was PBMCs or a T cell subset sorted from them (not recorded which). These receptors were taken from a man aged 18 to 30 who had mild COVID-19 (a few samples of this study predate the infection). Cell type and time point are not known. Both conserved end residues are part of each CDR3. A D gene is named only where the DNA matches it firmly. Clone size is not always given. Where it is, it says once, few, many or a class for expanded clones.

>NA|TRBJ2-3|TRBV4-1|TRBD2
TGCGCCAGCAGCCCGCTAGCGGGGGGGCTTGGGGCGGTAGATACGCAGTATTTT
CASSPLAGGLGAVDTQYF
>NA|TRBJ2-7|TRBV7-9|TRBD2
TGTGCCAGCAGCCGGAGCGGGGCGAACTACGAGCAGTACTTC
CASSRSGANYEQYF
>many|TRBJ1-1|TRBV7-3|TRBD1
TGTGCCAGCAGCCCTGATGCGGGGACAGTCGGCACTGAAGCTTTCTTT
CASSPDAGTVGTEAFF
>NA|TRBJ1-1|TRBV19|NA
TGTGCCAGTAGTATAGATAGGGGCACTGAAGCTTTCTTT
CASSIDRGTEAFF
>NA|TRBJ2-1|TRBV6-4|NA
TGTGCCAGCAGTGACTCGGGGACTTCGAATGAGCAGTTCTTC
CASSDSGTSNEQFF
>few|TRBJ1-6|TRBV7-2|TRBD1
TGTGCCAGCAGCTTAAGGACAGGGGGCGAAGATTCACCCCTCCACTTT
CASSLRTGGEDSPLHF
>few|TRBJ2-1|TRBV4-3|NA
TGCGCCAGCAGCCTCCGTTGGAATGAGCAGTTCTTC
CASSLRWNEQFF
>many|TRBJ2-1|TRBV4-3|NA
TGCGCCAGCAGCACACGGGACTCCCTCCACAATGAGCAGTTCTTC
CASSTRDSLHNEQFF
>few|TRBJ2-7|TRBV4-2|NA
TGTGCCAGCAGCCCACTCGGCGGGGACTACGAGCAGTACTTC
CASSPLGGDYEQYF
>once|TRBJ2-5|TRBV4-2|TRBD2
TGTGCCAGCCGCATGGTATCAGGGCGGGGGGCCCAAGAGACCCAGTACTTC
CASRMVSGRGAQETQYF
>NA|TRBJ2-1|TRBV12-3/TRBV12-4|NA
TGTGCCAGCAGCCCCATGAGGGGTGAGCAGTTCTTC
CASSPMRGEQFF
>NA|TRBJ2-7|TRBV3-1|TRBD1
TGTGCCAGCAGCTCCCGCGACAGGGGTTTCCACGAGCAGTACTTC
CASSSRDRGFHEQYF
>few|TRBJ2-6|TRBV6-5|NA
TGTGCCAGCAGTTTACAGGGAGCTGGGGCCAACGTCCTGACTTTC
CASSLQGAGANVLTF
>few|TRBJ2-2|TRBV29-1|NA
TGCAGCGTTGTGGGGGGCACCGGGGAGCTGTTTTTT
CSVVGGTGELFF
>few|TRBJ1-2|TRBV7-9|TRBD1
TGTGCCAGCAGCGTCGGGACAGGGGTATATGGCTACACCTTC
CASSVGTGVYGYTF
>few|TRBJ2-5|TRBV7-6|TRBD2
TGTGCCAGCAGTCCCACTGGCGGGGGGGCAGGAGAGACCCAGTACTTC
CASSPTGGGAGETQYF
>NA|TRBJ1-5|TRBV5-1|TRBD1
TGCGCCAGCAGCCCCCTCGGACAGGGCTCGAATCAGCCCCAGCATTTT
CASSPLGQGSNQPQHF
>NA|TRBJ2-1|TRBV5-1|NA
TGCGCCAGCAGTTCGGGGGATAACTCCTACAATGAGCAGTTCTTC
CASSSGDNSYNEQFF
>NA|TRBJ2-3|TRBV29-1|TRBD1
TGCAGCGTTGAGGGAGACAGGGCCCTCCCCGTTAGCACAGATACGCAGTATTTT
CSVEGDRALPVSTDTQYF
>few|TRBJ2-2|TRBV6-2/TRBV6-3|NA
TGTGCCAGCACTGGGGCCCTCAACACCGGGGAGCTGTTTTTT
CASTGALNTGELFF
>NA|TRBJ2-5|TRBV7-2|NA
TGTGCCAGCAGCGGTCCCTGGGGGACCGTCGAAGGGACCCAGTACTTC
CASSGPWGTVEGTQYF
>many|TRBJ2-5|TRBV7-8|NA
TGTGCCAGCAGCCATCAGGACGGGGCCGGGGAGACCCAGTACTTC
CASSHQDGAGETQYF
>few|TRBJ1-1|TRBV7-9|NA
TGTGCCAGCAGCTTAGCGTCCGGGGGCTTATCTGAAGCTTTCTTT
CASSLASGGLSEAFF
>NA|TRBJ1-1|TRBV4-1|NA
TGCGCCAGCAGCCAAGATCAGCAGGGTTACACTGAAGCTTTCTTT
CASSQDQQGYTEAFF
>NA|TRBJ2-3|TRBV7-6|TRBD2
TGTGCCAGCAGCTTAGTAGCGGGAAGTAGCACAGATACGCAGTATTTT
CASSLVAGSSTDTQYF
>many|TRBJ2-1|TRBV6-5|NA
TGTGCCAGCAGCCCGAACCGGGGGTACAATGAGCAGTTCTTC
CASSPNRGYNEQFF
>NA|TRBJ2-1|TRBV20-1|NA
TGCAGTGCTCCCGGGACCCTAAAGGTCCATGAGCAGTTCTTC
CSAPGTLKVHEQFF
>NA|TRBJ1-1|TRBV7-6|NA
TGTGCCAGCAGCTTAGATGCCGGATTGAACACTGAAGCTTTCTTT
CASSLDAGLNTEAFF
>few|TRBJ2-4|TRBV7-9|NA
TGTGCCAGCAGCCTAACCGGGACAAGGAACATTCAGTACTTC
CASSLTGTRNIQYF
>many|TRBJ2-1|TRBV5-1|NA
TGCGCCAGCAGCTTACGGATTAGCGTACCCTTACCAGTAAAGCAGTTCTTC
CASSLRISVPLPVKQFF
>NA|TRBJ1-3|TRBV4-1|NA
TGCGCCAGCAGCCAAGAGAGGATCGCACGGACTGGAAACACCATATATTTT
CASSQERIARTGNTIYF
>many|TRBJ2-7|TRBV29-1|TRBD1
TGCAGCGTTGGATTTGAGGGGGCGCTTTACGAGCAGTACTTC
CSVGFEGALYEQYF
>many|TRBJ2-3|TRBV5-1|TRBD1
TGCGCCAGCAGCGGGCGGACAGGGGCCGATACGCAGTATTTT
CASSGRTGADTQYF
>NA|TRBJ2-1|TRBV12-3/TRBV12-4|NA
TGTGCCAGCAGTTTAGGTCGGGGTTTCTACAATGAGCAGTTCTTC
CASSLGRGFYNEQFF
>NA|TRBJ1-2|TRBV6-5|NA
TGTGCCAGCAGTTACTCTCCGGAAAACTATGGCTACACCTTC
CASSYSPENYGYTF
>NA|TRBJ2-2|TRBV6-2/TRBV6-3|NA
TGTGCCAGCAGTTACCGGACAGGAGGGGACACCGGGGAGCTGTTTTTT
CASSYRTGGDTGELFF
>few|TRBJ2-7|TRBV29-1|TRBD2
TGCAGCGTTCGGACTAGCGACTACGAGCAGTACTTC
CSVRTSDYEQYF
>few|TRBJ1-4|TRBV9|NA
TGTGCCAGCAGCGTAGAAGGCTGGGGGAATGAAAAACTGTTTTTT
CASSVEGWGNEKLFF
>few|TRBJ2-5|TRBV5-4|NA
TGTGCCAGCAGCTTCCGGGACTGGAAAGAGACCCAGTACTTC
CASSFRDWKETQYF
>few|TRBJ1-1|TRBV7-9|NA
TGTGCCAGCACCCCCCCCGGGGTTGGCCCTGAAGCTTTCTTT
CASTPPGVGPEAFF
>few|TRBJ1-1|TRBV4-3|NA
TGCGCCAGCAGATCCGGAGGAAGGGGTTCGAACACTGAAGCTTTCTTT
CASRSGGRGSNTEAFF
>few|TRBJ2-3|TRBV20-1|NA
TGCAGTGCTAGGACTGAGGATTGGGATACGCAGTATTTT
CSARTEDWDTQYF
>NA|TRBJ2-3|TRBV7-3|NA
TGTGCCAGCAGCTCCCCAGGACGTGCAGATACGCAGTATTTT
CASSSPGRADTQYF
>NA|TRBJ1-1|TRBV6-2/TRBV6-3|NA
TGTGCCAGCAGTTATGAGTTTACTGAAGCTTTCTTT
CASSYEFTEAFF
>few|TRBJ2-7|TRBV7-9|TRBD1
TGTGCCAGCAGCTTAGTTCGGGACAGGAGCTCCTACGAGCAGTACTTC
CASSLVRDRSSYEQYF
>NA|TRBJ2-1|TRBV15|TRBD2
TGTGCCTCCTCGGGGGGGGGCACCTACAATGAGCAGTTCTTC
CASSGGGTYNEQFF
>NA|TRBJ2-3|TRBV7-2|NA
TGTGCCAGCAGCTCTAACTTCAGGGCTAGCACAGATACGCAGTATTTT
CASSSNFRASTDTQYF
>NA|TRBJ1-1|TRBV6-2/TRBV6-3|NA
TGTGCCAGCGATTGGGGGGGGGACGAAGCTTTCTTT
CASDWGGDEAFF
>NA|TRBJ1-1|TRBV4-3|NA
TGCGCCAGCAGCCAAGTTAGCCAGGCGAACACTGAAGCTTTCTTT
CASSQVSQANTEAFF
>NA|TRBJ1-1|TRBV6-2/TRBV6-3|NA
TGTGCCAGCAGTTTTCTGGTGCCAGGACCGAACACTGAAGCTTTCTTT
CASSFLVPGPNTEAFF
>NA|TRBJ2-2|TRBV7-6|NA
TGTGCCAGCAGTTGGACGGAGGGAACCGGGGAGCTGTTTTTT
CASSWTEGTGELFF